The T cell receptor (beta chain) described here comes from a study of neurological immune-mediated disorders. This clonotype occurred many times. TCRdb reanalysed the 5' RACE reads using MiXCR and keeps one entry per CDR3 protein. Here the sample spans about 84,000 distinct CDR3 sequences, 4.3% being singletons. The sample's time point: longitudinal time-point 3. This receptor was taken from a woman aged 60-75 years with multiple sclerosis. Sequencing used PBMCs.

The CDR3 DNA reads as TGTGCCAGCAGCGAGACTAGCGGGGTCGGGGAGACCCAGTACTTC. It codes for CASSETSGVGETQYF. The chain links TRBV7-6 to TRBJ2-5, with 11 bases that match TRBD2. From germline, CDR1 is SGHVS and CDR2 FNYEAQ. This CDR3 comprises 15 residues. Trimming removed 5 bases from V and 5 bases from J; junction bases left unmatched: 7.